A single sample gave rise to the 11 T cell receptor beta chains below, sequenced in a study of cytomegalovirus exposure and HLA in healthy donors. The PCR employed 60 Vbeta primers together with 13 Jbeta primers. Sequenced by immunoSEQ multiplex PCR; TCRdb stores in-frame clones only, minus some. The sample gives 140,000 to 150,000 clones, 60% to 85% of which show up once; about 6.5% is in the top ten. The sequenced sample consisted of PBMCs. These receptors were collected from a man aged 25 to 40 in good health and CMV-seronegative.

A few counts support this clone. The chain couples TRBV9 to TRBJ2-3; TRBD2 matches at 9 bases. Germline V gives CDR1 SGDLS, CDR2 YYNGEE. The junction had 8 bases not matched to a gene; V was cut back by 4 bases and J by 2 bases. The CDR3 is 16 residues long. The CDR3 is CASSFLAGDATDTQYF. CDR3 nucleotide sequence: TGTGCCAGCAGCTTTTTAGCGGGAGACGCCACAGATACGCAGTATTTT.

This clone was seen a handful of times. Other DNA sequences in this sample translate to the same CDR3. The chain has TRBV5-6 and TRBJ2-5; D gene ambiguous. CDR1 SGHDT and CDR2 YYEEEE come from the germline V gene. The CDR3 is 13 residues long. The V gene lost 4 bases and the J gene lost 0 bases, with 7 bases spanning the gap. The CDR3: CASSHRDQETQYF. CDR3 bases: TGTGCCAGCAGCCACCGAGACCAAGAGACCCAGTACTTC.

The V call is TRBV28, the J call TRBJ1-5; D is possibly TRBD1 (5 bases). This CDR3 is built from 18 residues. Germline CDR1 is MDHEN and CDR2 is SYDVKM. The V and J ends lost 2 bases and 0 bases respectively, with 17 bases between them. For the CDR3, the DNA is TGTGCCAGCAGTTTAGGACCCCAACGGGGGTATAGCAATCAGCCCCAGCATTTT. Translated: CASSLGPQRGYSNQPQHF.

The V call is TRBV20-1, the J call TRBJ2-7; the D is unclear. Trimming took 6 bases from V and 3 from J, leaving 9 bases between them. The CDR3 runs to 11 residues. Germline CDR1 DFQATT, CDR2 SNEGSKA (reference sequence). The CDR3 sequence is CSASEDYEQYF. The CDR3 DNA reads TGCAGTGCCTCAGAGGACTACGAGCAGTACTTC.

V usage is TRBV6-1 and J usage is TRBJ1-1; no firm D call. The CDR3 has 14 residues. In germline, CDR1 is MNHNS, CDR2 SASEGT. V was shortened by 8 bases and J by 3 bases, with 16 bases between the two germline ends. The chain's CDR3 is CASWNSRTDTEAFF. For the CDR3, the DNA is TGTGCCAGCTGGAACAGCCGAACGGACACTGAAGCTTTCTTT.

The CDR3 loop is CASSERGGEQFF. CDR3 nucleotides: TGTGCCAGCAGTGAACGGGGTGGCGAGCAGTTCTTC. The chain joins TRBV2 to TRBJ2-1, with a tentative D call TRBD2 (5 bases). V shed 2 bases and J shed 10 bases, with 9 bases lying between them. Germline V gene sequence: CDR1 SNHLY, CDR2 FYNNEI. This CDR3 is 12 amino acids long.

The chain combines TRBV6-6 with TRBJ2-2; 8 positions match TRBD2. J lost 0 bases, V lost 4 bases, and 4 bases had no gene match. CDR1 and CDR2 from the germline V gene are MNHNY and SVGAGI (reference sequence). CDR3 size: 16 residues. CDR3 region: CASSLTGGPNTGELFF. DNA for the CDR3: TGTGCCAGCAGTTTGACGGGGGGGCCGAACACCGGGGAGCTGTTTTTT.

This clone was seen only a few times. This chain links TRBV9 with TRBJ2-3; D uncertain. The germline V and J ends were trimmed by 0 bases and 4 bases, with 6 bases remaining between them. Germline V gene lookup returns CDR1 SGDLS and CDR2 YYNGEE. This CDR3 spans 13 amino acids. The chain's CDR3 is CASSVEQADTQYF. CDR3 in DNA: TGTGCCAGCAGCGTAGAACAAGCAGATACGCAGTATTTT.

This clone was counted only a few times. The chain combines TRBV2 with TRBJ2-3; no definite D call. Germline V gene data show CDR1 as SNHLY and CDR2 as FYNNEI. This CDR3 region has 13 residues. The V gene lost 4 bases and the J gene lost 4 bases, with 9 bases spanning the gap. CDR3 bases: TGTGCCAGCAGTGGCGATCAGGCAGATACGCAGTATTTT. Protein: CASSGDQADTQYF. The full variable domain, rest sourced from reference TRBV2 and TRBJ2-3, is EPEVTQTPSHQVTQMGQEVILRCVPISNHLYFYWYRQILGQKVEFLVSFYNNEISEKSEIFDDQFSVERPDGSNFTLKIRSTKLEDSAMYFCASSGDQADTQYFGPGTRLTVL.

The gene calls are TRBV9 and TRBJ2-1; 13 nucleotides align to TRBD2. The germline CDR1 and CDR2 sequences are SGDLS and YYNGEE. The CDR3 length is 15 residues. V lost 4 bases and J lost 6; bases outside the gene matches: 4. The CDR3 loop is CASSQLAGGFNEQFF. The CDR3 nucleotides are TGTGCCAGCAGCCAACTAGCGGGGGGGTTCAATGAGCAGTTCTTC.

The chain recombines TRBV30 with TRBJ1-4; 7 nucleotides align to TRBD1. Unmatched junction bases numbered 5, after V lost 3 bases and J lost 7 bases. Germline V gene sequence: CDR1 GTSNPN, CDR2 SVGIG (reference sequence). The length of the CDR3 is 13 residues. The CDR3 nucleotides are TGTGCCTGGAGCGGACAGGCTTTTGAAAAACTGTTTTTT. Its protein product is CAWSGQAFEKLFF. Full variable domain (outside the CDR3, taken from reference TRBV30 and TRBJ1-4): SQTIHQWPATLVQPVGSPLSLECTVEGTSNPNLYWYRQAAGRGLQLLFYSVGIGQISSEVPQNLSASRPQDRQFILSSKKLLLSDSGFYLCAWSGQAFEKLFFGSGTQLSVL.